These T cell receptor beta chains were read from a single sample in a study of blood T cell repertoires in COVID-19. Sequencing was performed with immunoSEQ multiplex PCR; in TCRdb, only in-frame clones are kept and a portion is missing. The sample lists 400,000 to 450,000 clones; around 89% were seen once. Sequences were obtained from peripheral blood. The origin of the receptors is a woman aged 40 to 50 with COVID-19, enrolled during active disease. Each CDR3 is given with its conserved first and last residue. D genes are given only for firm matches. Only some rows state a clone size, as once, few, many or a class for expanded clones.

>TRBJ1-5|NA|TRBV28|NA
CASSPARVEPQHF
TGTGCCAGCAGTCCCGCCAGGGTTGAGCCCCAGCATTTT
>TRBJ1-4|TRBD1|TRBV7-9|NA
CASSLAGTGLNEKLFF
TGTGCCAGCAGCTTAGCTGGGACAGGCCTTAATGAAAAACTGTTTTTT
>TRBJ2-3|TRBD2|TRBV30|NA
CAFSGSSPDTQYF
TGTGCCTTTAGCGGGAGTAGCCCAGATACGCAGTATTTT
>TRBJ2-6|NA|TRBV7-2|NA
CASSIGIDSGANVLTF
TGTGCCAGCAGCATAGGTATAGATTCTGGGGCCAACGTCCTGACTTTC
>TRBJ1-3|TRBD1|TRBV27|NA
CASSSGQGLFSGNTIYF
TGTGCCAGCAGTTCAGGACAGGGTTTATTCTCTGGAAACACCATATATTTT
>TRBJ1-3|TRBD1|TRBV5-4|NA
CASSSPDRAGNTIYF
TGTGCCAGCAGCTCCCCCGACAGGGCCGGAAACACCATATATTTT
>TRBJ1-3|TRBD1|TRBV3-1/TRBV3-2|NA
CASSSQDRGLGNTIYF
TGTGCCAGCAGCTCCCAGGACAGGGGGCTTGGAAACACCATATATTTT
>TRBJ2-7|NA|TRBV27|NA
CASSFFPGEQYF
TGTGCCAGCAGTTTTTTCCCAGGGGAGCAGTACTTC
>TRBJ1-5|NA|TRBV28|NA
CASRPRTGGNQPQHF
TGTGCCAGCAGGCCTAGGACGGGAGGCAATCAGCCCCAGCATTTT
>TRBJ1-3|NA|TRBV30|few
CAWSFYGGTGNTIYF
TGTGCCTGGTCCTTTTACGGGGGGACTGGAAACACCATATATTTT
>TRBJ2-3|NA|TRBV29-1|NA
CSGTGGTDTQYF
TGCAGCGGGACGGGGGGCACAGATACGCAGTATTTT
>TRBJ1-2|NA|TRBV28|NA
CASSPLMRSYGYTF
TGTGCCAGCAGTCCCCTCATGCGGTCGTATGGCTACACCTTC
>TRBJ1-4|TRBD1|TRBV6-1|NA
CASSETQTGFSKLFF
TGTGCCAGCAGTGAAACCCAGACAGGGTTCTCAAAACTGTTTTTT
>TRBJ1-4|TRBD1|TRBV30|once
CAWSETGGLNEKLFF
TGTGCCTGGAGTGAAACAGGGGGCCTGAATGAAAAACTGTTTTTT
>TRBJ2-7|NA|TRBV2|few
CASSDRTLSYEQYF
TGTGCCAGCAGTGATCGGACTCTGTCCTACGAGCAGTACTTC
>TRBJ1-6|TRBD1|TRBV2|NA
CASTLPGQGNSPLHF
TGTGCCAGCACCTTACCGGGACAGGGGAATTCACCCCTCCACTTT
>TRBJ2-3|NA|TRBV14|NA
CASSQLADTQYF
TGTGCCAGCAGCCAACTCGCGGATACGCAGTATTTT
>TRBJ1-1|NA|TRBV6-6|NA
CASSYGEGVTEAFF
TGTGCCAGCAGTTACGGTGAGGGCGTGACTGAAGCTTTCTTT
>TRBJ1-2|NA|TRBV19|NA
CASSPRHYGYTF
TGTGCCAGTAGCCCTAGACACTATGGCTACACCTTC
>TRBJ2-7|TRBD1|TRBV5-1|NA
CASSSTGDGYEQYF
TGCGCCAGCAGCTCCACAGGGGACGGCTACGAGCAGTACTTC
>TRBJ1-1|TRBD1|TRBV5-1|NA
CASSSGTGGRGTEAFF
TGCGCCAGCAGCTCGGGGACAGGGGGCCGAGGGACTGAAGCTTTCTTT
>TRBJ1-2|NA|TRBV3-1/TRBV3-2|NA
CASSQALSRGANYGYTF
TGTGCCAGCAGCCAAGCCCTCAGCAGGGGAGCTAACTATGGCTACACCTTC
>TRBJ1-1|NA|TRBV28|NA
CASSLLGGGNTEAFF
TGTGCCAGCAGTTTATTGGGGGGAGGAAACACTGAAGCTTTCTTT
>TRBJ1-5|NA|TRBV5-6|NA
CASSFRREPQHF
TGTGCCAGCAGCTTTCGAAGAGAGCCCCAGCATTTT
>TRBJ1-2|TRBD1|TRBV6-2/TRBV6-3|NA
CASSVHGQGGPNYGYTF
TGTGCCAGCAGTGTGCATGGACAGGGCGGACCTAACTATGGCTACACCTTC
>TRBJ2-5|NA|TRBV6-2/TRBV6-3|few
CASSSGGETQYF
TGTGCCAGCAGTTCCGGAGGCGAGACCCAGTACTTC
>TRBJ1-5|NA|TRBV29-1|few
CSVLLGGTQPQHF
TGCAGCGTGCTCCTAGGGGGAACTCAGCCCCAGCATTTT
>TRBJ2-1|TRBD1|TRBV5-1|NA
CASSSYTGEGSEQFF
TGCGCCAGCAGCTCTTATACAGGGGAAGGTAGTGAGCAGTTCTTC
>TRBJ1-1|TRBD1|TRBV7-2|NA
CASSRTGSDTEAFF
TGTGCCAGCAGCCGGACAGGGAGTGACACTGAAGCTTTCTTT
>TRBJ2-1|NA|TRBV7-2|once
CASSFSPGLLIYNEQFF
TGTGCCAGCAGCTTCTCCCCGGGACTTCTGATCTACAATGAGCAGTTCTTC
>TRBJ2-7|NA|TRBV6-2/TRBV6-3|NA
CASSRWDSSYEQYF
TGTGCCAGCAGTCGATGGGACTCCTCCTACGAGCAGTACTTC
>TRBJ2-7|TRBD1|TRBV7-3|NA
CASSSTGNEQYF
TGTGCCAGCAGCTCGACAGGGAACGAGCAGTACTTC
>TRBJ1-1|NA|TRBV7-2|NA
CASSSQTGSSEAFF
TGTGCCAGCAGCTCCCAGACAGGATCATCTGAAGCTTTCTTT
>TRBJ1-6|NA|TRBV6-5|NA
CASSSGTYGNSPLHF
TGTGCCAGCAGTTCCGGGACTTACGGGAATTCACCCCTCCACTTT
>TRBJ2-2|TRBD1|TRBV4-2|NA
CASSQTDRGDTGELFF
TGTGCCAGCAGCCAAACCGACAGGGGGGACACCGGGGAGCTGTTTTTT
>TRBJ1-2|TRBD1|TRBV7-2|NA
CASSTGQAVFGYTF
TGTGCCAGCAGCACCGGACAGGCAGTATTCGGCTACACCTTC
>TRBJ2-7|NA|TRBV7-7|NA
CASSAGQRLRDEQYF
TGTGCTAGCAGCGCAGGACAGCGCCTTCGGGACGAGCAGTACTTC
>TRBJ2-3|NA|TRBV29-1|NA
CSVALGATQYF
TGCAGCGTTGCTCTGGGGGCTACGCAGTATTTT
>TRBJ1-2|TRBD1|TRBV19|NA
CASSIGAGGPYGYTF
TGTGCCAGTAGTATAGGGGCAGGGGGACCCTATGGCTACACCTTC
>TRBJ1-4|TRBD1|TRBV4-2|once
CASRSFLGQGSDEKLFF
TGTGCCAGCAGATCGTTCCTGGGACAGGGGAGTGATGAAAAACTGTTTTTT
>TRBJ1-2|NA|TRBV7-2|NA
CASRHRDNYGYTF
TGTGCCAGCAGACACCGGGATAACTATGGCTACACCTTC
>TRBJ1-5|TRBD1|TRBV19|NA
CASRKPQDRDSNQPQHF
TGTGCCAGTAGAAAACCTCAAGACAGGGATAGCAATCAGCCCCAGCATTTT